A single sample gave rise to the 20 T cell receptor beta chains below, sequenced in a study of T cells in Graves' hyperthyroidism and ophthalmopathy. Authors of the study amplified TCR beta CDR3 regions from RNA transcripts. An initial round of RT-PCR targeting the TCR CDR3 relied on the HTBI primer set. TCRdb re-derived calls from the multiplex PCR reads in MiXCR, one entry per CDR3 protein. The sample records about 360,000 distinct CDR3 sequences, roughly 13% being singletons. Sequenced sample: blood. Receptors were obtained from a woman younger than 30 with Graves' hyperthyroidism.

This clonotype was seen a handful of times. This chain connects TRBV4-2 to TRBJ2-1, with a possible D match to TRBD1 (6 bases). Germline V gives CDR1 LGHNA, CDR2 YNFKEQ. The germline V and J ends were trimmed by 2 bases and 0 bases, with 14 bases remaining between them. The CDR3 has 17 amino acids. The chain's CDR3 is CASSQYTGSSSYNEQFF. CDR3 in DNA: TGTGCCAGCAGCCAATACACAGGGAGCAGCTCCTACAATGAGCAGTTCTTC.

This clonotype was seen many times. The CDR3 reads CSAASGSVRDEQFF. Here the CDR3 DNA reads TGCAGTGCTGCGAGCGGGAGCGTTCGCGATGAGCAGTTCTTC. The gene calls are TRBV20-1 and TRBJ2-1; TRBD2 agrees at 8 bases. The J segment lost 8 bases and the V segment lost 5 bases, leaving 11 bases of the junction unmatched. Looked up from germline, CDR1 is DFQATT and CDR2 is SNEGSKA (reference sequence). The CDR3 totals 14 residues.

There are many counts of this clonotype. The CDR3 loop reads CASNRPGPQYF. Here the CDR3 DNA reads TGTGCCAGCAACCGCCCCGGTCCGCAGTATTTT. This chain uses TRBV27 with TRBJ2-3; no firm D call. The germline V gene encodes CDR1 MNHEY and CDR2 SMNVEV (reference sequence). Trimming left V 7 bases short and J 10 bases short, with 12 bases between. This CDR3 comprises 11 residues.

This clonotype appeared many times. CDR3 residues: CASSPNWGVNGNQPQHF. As DNA, the CDR3 is TGTGCCAGCAGTCCGAATTGGGGGGTCAATGGCAATCAGCCCCAGCATTTT. This sequence joins TRBV28 and TRBJ1-5; D possibly corresponds to TRBD1 (5 bases). The CDR3 length is 17 residues. Looked up from germline, CDR1 is MDHEN and CDR2 is SYDVKM. The germline V and J ends were trimmed by 5 bases and 2 bases, with 19 bases remaining between them.

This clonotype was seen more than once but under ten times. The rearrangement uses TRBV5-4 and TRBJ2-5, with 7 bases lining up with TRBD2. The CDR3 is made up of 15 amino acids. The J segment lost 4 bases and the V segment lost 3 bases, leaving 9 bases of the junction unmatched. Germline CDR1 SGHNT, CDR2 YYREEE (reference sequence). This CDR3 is CASSSSGGWGETQYF. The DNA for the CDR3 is TGTGCCAGCAGCTCTAGCGGCGGGTGGGGAGAGACCCAGTACTTC.

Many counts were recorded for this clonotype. The CDR3 reads CASSRTGTDDSGEKLFF. CDR3 sequence (DNA): TGTGCCAGCAGCAGAACCGGGACAGACGACTCGGGTGAAAAACTGTTTTTT. V gene TRBV6-1 combines with J gene TRBJ1-4; 7 bases are a match to TRBD1. CDR3 size: 17 residues. In germline, CDR1 is MNHNS, CDR2 SASEGT. V was clipped by 6 bases and J by 7 bases; unmatched bases: 17.

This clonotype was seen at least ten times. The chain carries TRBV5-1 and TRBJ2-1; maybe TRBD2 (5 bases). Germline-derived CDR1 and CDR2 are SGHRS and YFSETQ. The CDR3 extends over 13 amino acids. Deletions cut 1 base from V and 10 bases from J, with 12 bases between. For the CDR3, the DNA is TGCGCCAGCAGCTTGACGGGGTCTTTAGAGCAGTTCTTC. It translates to CASSLTGSLEQFF.

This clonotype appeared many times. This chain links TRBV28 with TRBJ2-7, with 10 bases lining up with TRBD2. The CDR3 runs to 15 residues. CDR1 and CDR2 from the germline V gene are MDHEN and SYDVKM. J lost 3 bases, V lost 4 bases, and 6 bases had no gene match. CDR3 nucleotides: TGTGCCAGCAGTTCCCTGGGACTAGCGAACTACGAGCAGTACTTC. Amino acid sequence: CASSSLGLANYEQYF.

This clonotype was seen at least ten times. In DNA form, the CDR3 reads TGTGCCAGCAGCCAAGACACCGAGACTGAAGCTTTCTTT. The encoded protein is CASSQDTETEAFF. The chain carries TRBV3-1 and TRBJ1-1, with D hard to call. Germline values: CDR1 LGHDT, CDR2 YNNKEL (reference sequence). Trimming removed 0 bases from V and 5 bases from J, with 7 bases in between. The CDR3 is made up of 13 amino acids.

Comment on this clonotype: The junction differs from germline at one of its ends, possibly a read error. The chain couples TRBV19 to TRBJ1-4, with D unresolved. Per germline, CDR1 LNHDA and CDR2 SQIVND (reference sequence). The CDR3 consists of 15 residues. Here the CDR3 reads CASSIPSFLEEKLFF. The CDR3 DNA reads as TGTGCCAGCAGTATCCCATCGTTCCTGGAGGAAAAACTGTTTTTT.

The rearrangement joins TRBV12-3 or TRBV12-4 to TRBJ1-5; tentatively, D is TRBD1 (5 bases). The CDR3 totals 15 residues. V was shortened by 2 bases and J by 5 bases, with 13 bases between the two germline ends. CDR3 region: CASSLNRKGDQPQHF. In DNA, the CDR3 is TGTGCCAGCAGTTTAAACAGGAAGGGAGATCAGCCCCAGCATTTT.

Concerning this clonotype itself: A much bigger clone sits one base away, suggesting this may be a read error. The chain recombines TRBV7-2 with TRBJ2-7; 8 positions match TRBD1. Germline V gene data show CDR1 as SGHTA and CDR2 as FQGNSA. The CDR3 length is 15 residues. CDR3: CAISSSGGATYEQYF. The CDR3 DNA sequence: TGTGCCATCAGCAGTTCAGGGGGCGCGACCTACGAGCAGTACTTC.

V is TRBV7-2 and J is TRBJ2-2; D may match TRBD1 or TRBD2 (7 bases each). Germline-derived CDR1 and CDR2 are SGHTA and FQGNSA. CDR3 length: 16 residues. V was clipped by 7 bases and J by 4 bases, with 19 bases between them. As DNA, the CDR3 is TGTGCCAGCACCCCCAGGGGGAGGGAAGGCACCGGGGAGCTGTTTTTT. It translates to CASTPRGREGTGELFF.

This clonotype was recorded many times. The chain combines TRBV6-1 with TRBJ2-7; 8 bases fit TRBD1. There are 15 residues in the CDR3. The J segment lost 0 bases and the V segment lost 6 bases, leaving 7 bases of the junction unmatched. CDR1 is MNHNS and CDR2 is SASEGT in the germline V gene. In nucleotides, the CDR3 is TGTGCCAGCAGAGCCACAGGGGGTAGCTCCTACGAGCAGTACTTC. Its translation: CASRATGGSSYEQYF.

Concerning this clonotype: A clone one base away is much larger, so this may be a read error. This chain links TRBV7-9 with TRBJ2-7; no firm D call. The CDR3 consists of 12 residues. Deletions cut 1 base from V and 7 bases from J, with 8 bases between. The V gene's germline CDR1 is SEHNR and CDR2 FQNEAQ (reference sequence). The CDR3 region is CASSLDLDEQYF. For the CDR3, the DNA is TGTGCCAGCAGCTTAGATCTCGATGAGCAGTACTTC.

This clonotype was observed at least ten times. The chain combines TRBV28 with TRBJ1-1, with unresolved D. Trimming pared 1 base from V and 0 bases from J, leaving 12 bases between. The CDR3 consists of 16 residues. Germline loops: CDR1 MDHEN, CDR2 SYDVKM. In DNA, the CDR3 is TGTGCCAGCAGTTTATCGACATTATCGATGAACACTGAAGCTTTCTTT. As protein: CASSLSTLSMNTEAFF.

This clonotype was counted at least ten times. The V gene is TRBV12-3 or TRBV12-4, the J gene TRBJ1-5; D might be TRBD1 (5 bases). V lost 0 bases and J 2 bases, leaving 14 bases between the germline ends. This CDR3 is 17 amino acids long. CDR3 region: CASSLALGGVGNQPQHF. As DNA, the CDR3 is TGTGCCAGCAGTTTAGCGCTTGGGGGGGTGGGCAATCAGCCCCAGCATTTT.

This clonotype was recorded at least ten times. The CDR3 nucleotides read TGCGCCAGCAGCTTCGGGTACAGGGGTAGCTACGAGCAGTACTTC. It yields the protein CASSFGYRGSYEQYF. The chain joins TRBV5-1 to TRBJ2-7, with 7 bases identical to TRBD1. Looked up from germline, CDR1 is SGHRS and CDR2 is YFSETQ. The V and J ends lost 2 bases and 3 bases, in that order; junction bases with no gene match: 8. The CDR3 has 15 residues.

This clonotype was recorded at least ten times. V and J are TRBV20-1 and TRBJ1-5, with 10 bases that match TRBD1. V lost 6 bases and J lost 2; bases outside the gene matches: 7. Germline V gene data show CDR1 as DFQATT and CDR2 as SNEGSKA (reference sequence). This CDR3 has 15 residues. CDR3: CSARWTGGGNQPQHF. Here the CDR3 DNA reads TGCAGTGCCCGTTGGACAGGGGGAGGCAATCAGCCCCAGCATTTT.

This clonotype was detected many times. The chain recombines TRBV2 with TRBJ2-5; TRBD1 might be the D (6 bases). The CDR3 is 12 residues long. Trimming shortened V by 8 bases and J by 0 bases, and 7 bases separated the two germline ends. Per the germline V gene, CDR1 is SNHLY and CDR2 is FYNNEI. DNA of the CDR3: TGTGCCAGCGGGACATACCAAGAGACCCAGTACTTC. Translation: CASGTYQETQYF.